The 4 T cell receptor beta chains below were found in one sample sequenced in a study of beta chain features in type 1 diabetes (dated by TCRdb to 2016 to 2019). Study-level results and caveats: Type 1 diabetes patients showed a moderate but significant shortening of TCRB CDR3 length in all four CD4+ subsets.

Library generation was performed with the immunoSEQ multiplex PCR assay. All of the isolated RNA was reverse transcribed with the High Capacity cDNA Reverse Transcription Kit, so expressed TCRB transcripts were sequenced. Not all clones reach the TCRdb copy of this immuneACCESS table, which keeps in-frame sequences only. Checked studies attribute under half of the gap to unresolved V genes and leave the rest unexplained. This sample has 85,000 to 110,000 clones in its table, and approximately 30% of those were observed once. The ten largest clones add up to about 0.57% of the sample. These receptors' antigens are unknown. The sample consisted of central memory CD4+ T cells from blood. The receptors come from a woman aged 18-35 years with type 1 diabetes.

V and J are TRBV6-5 and TRBJ1-2, with D maybe TRBD1 (6 bases). The CDR3 is 13 residues long. Trimming left V 5 bases short and J 2 bases short, with 9 bases between. From germline, CDR1 is MNHEY and CDR2 SVGAGI. Here the CDR3 reads CASSKGHNYGYTF. The CDR3 region has the DNA TGTGCCAGCAGTAAGGGACACAACTATGGCTACACCTTC.

The gene calls are TRBV4-2 and TRBJ1-3, with D possibly TRBD1 on 6 matching bases. Germline CDR1 is LGHNA and CDR2 is YNFKEQ. The CDR3 is 18 residues long. The ends were cut back, 5 bases at V and 3 bases at J, with 23 bases in the middle. The CDR3 DNA is TGTGCCAGCAGCAAGATGGGGGGGCAGGGGAAGGGTGGAAACACCATATATTTT. It is translated as CASSKMGGQGKGGNTIYF.

This sequence joins TRBV7-2 and TRBJ2-1; weak D call: TRBD2 (5 bases). Germline V gives CDR1 SGHTA, CDR2 FQGNSA. Trimming removed 6 bases from V and 9 bases from J, with 15 bases in between. The CDR3 consists of 13 residues. CDR3 amino acids: CASSYTSSGEQFF. As DNA, the CDR3 is TGTGCCAGCAGTTATACTAGTTCTGGTGAGCAGTTCTTC. The whole variable domain, remainder taken from reference TRBV7-2 and TRBJ2-1, is GAGVSQSPSNKVTEKGKDVELRCDPISGHTALYWYRQSLGQGLEFLIYFQGNSAPDKSGLPSDRFSAERTGGSVSTLTIQRTQQEDSAVYLCASSYTSSGEQFFGPGTRLTVL.

V is TRBV4-2 and J is TRBJ1-1, with D perhaps TRBD1 (6 bases). Germline V lookup: CDR1 LGHNA, CDR2 YNFKEQ. The CDR3 is 14 amino acids. The ends were cut back, 8 bases at V and 0 bases at J, with 13 bases in the middle. The CDR3 sequence: CASRRQAMNTEAFF. DNA for the CDR3: TGTGCCAGCCGTCGACAGGCCATGAACACTGAAGCTTTCTTT.